Below, 18 T cell receptor beta chains from the same sample are listed, as sequenced in a study of siplizumab effects on memory and regulatory T cells. Some clones are missing from TCRdb's copy, which holds only in-frame ones; the method was immunoSEQ multiplex PCR. Found here are some 100,000 clones, around 93% of them singletons; the top ten hold over 0.15%. Sequenced material: non-Treg CD4+ T cells sorted from blood. The receptors originated from a human donor in good health.

This clone has just a few counts. V is TRBV5-6 and J is TRBJ2-2; 9 nucleotides align to TRBD1. The CDR3 is made up of 15 amino acids. V trimming: 2 bases; J trimming: 4 bases; junction bases outside the gene matches: 3. CDR1 and CDR2 (germline): SGHDT, YYEEEE. The chain's CDR3 is CASSFRDRATGELFF. The DNA for the CDR3 is TGTGCCAGCAGCTTCCGGGACAGGGCCACCGGGGAGCTGTTTTTT. The full variable domain, with the rest looked up from reference TRBV5-6 and TRBJ2-2, is DAGVTQSPTHLIKTRGQQVTLRCSPKSGHDTVSWYQQALGQGPQFIFQYYEEEERQRGNFPDRFSGHQFPNYSSELNVNALLLGDSALYLCASSFRDRATGELFFGEGSRLTVL.

V gene TRBV19 combines with J gene TRBJ2-7; possibly TRBD2 for D (7 bases). Germline V gene lookup returns CDR1 LNHDA and CDR2 SQIVND (reference sequence). This CDR3 is 17 amino acids long. Trimming stripped 0 bases from V and 1 base from J, with 16 bases between. CDR3 sequence reads: CASSIDPRGGPSYEQYF. Here the CDR3 DNA reads TGTGCCAGTAGTATAGACCCGAGGGGGGGCCCGTCCTACGAGCAGTACTTC.

The genes are TRBV5-1 and TRBJ2-7; tentatively, D is TRBD1 or TRBD2 (5 bases each). V was shortened by 4 bases and J by 2 bases, with 16 bases between the two germline ends. CDR3 length: 15 residues. The V gene's germline CDR1 is SGHRS and CDR2 YFSETQ. The CDR3 protein is CASSLAGTPAYEQYF. CDR3 nucleotide sequence: TGCGCCAGCAGCCTAGCCGGGACGCCAGCCTACGAGCAGTACTTC.

The chain carries TRBV5-1 and TRBJ2-3; possible D gene TRBD1, 6 bases. V lost 0 bases and J 3 bases, leaving 11 bases between the germline ends. In germline, CDR1 is SGHRS, CDR2 YFSETQ. The CDR3 length is 15 residues. The CDR3 spells CASSLGGQSTDTQYF. In DNA, the CDR3 is TGCGCCAGCAGCTTGGGGGGACAAAGTACAGATACGCAGTATTTT.

The rearrangement uses TRBV6-1 and TRBJ1-3; D might be TRBD1 (6 bases). Germline lookup yields CDR1 MNHNS and CDR2 SASEGT. Trimming pared 8 bases from V and 0 bases from J, leaving 11 bases between. The CDR3 is 14 residues long. The CDR3 loop reads CASGGQSSGNTIYF. The CDR3 nucleotides are TGTGCCAGCGGGGGGCAAAGCTCTGGAAACACCATATATTTT.

The rearrangement joins TRBV10-3 to TRBJ1-1; D is possibly TRBD1 (6 bases). The CDR3 totals 13 residues. The germline CDR1 and CDR2 sequences are ENHRY and SYGVKD. V lost 11 bases and J lost 1, with 14 bases in between. The CDR3 DNA follows: TGTGCCTCACAGGGTGAGGGGAACACTGAAGCTTTCTTT. Translated: CASQGEGNTEAFF.

The chain carries TRBV7-9 and TRBJ2-3; 8 positions match TRBD2. CDR1 and CDR2 (germline): SEHNR, FQNEAQ (reference sequence). The junction had 5 bases not matched to a gene; V was cut back by 3 bases and J by 3 bases. The CDR3 has 15 amino acids. CDR3 bases: TGTGCCAGCAGCTTTCCGGGCGGGGGGACAGATACGCAGTATTTT. Its protein product is CASSFPGGGTDTQYF.

The chain uses TRBV28 and TRBJ1-3; 8 nucleotides align to TRBD1. CDR1 is MDHEN, CDR2 SYDVKM, per germline. There are 14 residues in the CDR3. V was clipped by 7 bases and J by 2 bases; unmatched bases: 4. CDR3 sequence: CASKKTGAGNTIYF. The CDR3 nucleotides read TGTGCCAGCAAAAAGACAGGGGCTGGAAACACCATATATTTT.

V and J are TRBV6-1 and TRBJ2-1; D gene unclear. The CDR3 runs 15 residues. From germline, CDR1 is MNHNS and CDR2 SASEGT. V was shortened by 6 bases and J by 1 base, with 13 bases between the two germline ends. The CDR3, as DNA: TGTGCCAGCAGAAGGGATCTCAATTCCTACAATGAGCAGTTCTTC. This gives the protein CASRRDLNSYNEQFF.

The chain employs TRBV6-5 and TRBJ1-1; D not certain. Looked up from germline, CDR1 is MNHEY and CDR2 is SVGAGI. CDR3 length equals 15 residues. V shed 5 bases and J shed 6 bases, with 19 bases lying between them. The chain's CDR3 is CASSQRTTQGSEAFF. The CDR3 DNA reads TGTGCCAGCAGTCAGCGGACCACCCAAGGGTCTGAAGCTTTCTTT.

The genes are TRBV29-1 and TRBJ2-3, with D tentatively TRBD2 (5 bases). Germline values: CDR1 SQVTM, CDR2 ANQGSEA. With 2 bases removed from V and 3 bases from J, the gap between germline ends came to 12 bases. This CDR3 has 14 residues. The CDR3 DNA sequence: TGCAGCGTTGAAATGGCAGGAGGAACAGATACGCAGTATTTT. Its protein is CSVEMAGGTDTQYF.

V usage is TRBV7-3 and J usage is TRBJ2-1, with 10 bases lining up with TRBD1. Germline CDR1 reads SGHTA; CDR2 reads FQGTGA. This CDR3 comprises 14 residues. The V gene end was trimmed by 5 bases and the J gene end by 8 bases; junction bases not matched to a gene: 6. As DNA, the CDR3 is TGTGCCAGCAGCACCACCGGGACAGGGGATGAGCAGTTCTTC. Its translation is CASSTTGTGDEQFF.

V is TRBV5-8 and J is TRBJ2-3; 7 bases map to TRBD2. Per the germline V gene, CDR1 is SGHTS and CDR2 is YDEGEE. This CDR3 has 13 amino acids. V lost 4 bases to trimming and J lost 6 bases; unmatched junction nucleotides: 5. The CDR3 DNA reads TGTGCCAGCAGCGGACCTAGCGGCGATACGCAGTATTTT. Its translation is CASSGPSGDTQYF. The full variable domain, its missing parts supplied by reference TRBV5-8 and TRBJ2-3, is EAGVTQSPTHLIKTRGQQATLRCSPISGHTSVYWYQQALGLGLQFLLWYDEGEERNRGNFPPRFSGRQFPNYSSELNVNALELEDSALYLCASSGPSGDTQYFGPGTRLTVL.

V and J are TRBV18 and TRBJ2-4; D possibly matches TRBD1 or TRBD2 (5 bases each). V lost 3 bases and J 2 bases, leaving 8 bases between the germline ends. Looked up from germline, CDR1 is KGHSH and CDR2 is LQKENI. The CDR3 sequence is 14 residues long. CDR3 coding DNA: TGTGCCAGCTCACCGGGGGAGCCCAAAAACATTCAGTACTTC. This gives the protein CASSPGEPKNIQYF. The full variable domain, with the rest looked up from reference TRBV18 and TRBJ2-4, is NAGVMQNPRHLVRRRGQEARLRCSPMKGHSHVYWYRQLPEEGLKFMVYLQKENIIDESGMPKERFSAEFPKEGPSILRIQQVVRGDSAAYFCASSPGEPKNIQYFGAGTRLSVL.

CDR3 sequence reads: CASSVEGGQNNEQFF. CDR3 nucleotide sequence: TGTGCCAGCAGCGTAGAAGGCGGGCAGAACAATGAGCAGTTCTTC. The chain is built from TRBV9 and TRBJ2-1, with D perhaps TRBD2 (5 bases). Deletions cut 0 bases from V and 5 bases from J, with 12 bases between. CDR1 is SGDLS and CDR2 is YYNGEE in the germline V gene. The CDR3 covers 15 residues.

The rearrangement links TRBV25-1 to TRBJ2-1; D may match TRBD1 or TRBD2 (5 bases each). The CDR3 sequence is 16 residues long. V was clipped by 1 base and J by 7 bases, with 17 bases between them. Per germline, CDR1 MGHDK and CDR2 SYGVNS. This CDR3 is CASSESRGTPWNEQFF. In DNA form, the CDR3 reads TGTGCCAGCAGTGAATCACGAGGGACCCCATGGAATGAGCAGTTCTTC.

This rearrangement joins TRBV6-5 to TRBJ1-2; tentative D call: TRBD1 (6 bases). The CDR3 length is 12 residues. Germline V gene data show CDR1 as MNHEY and CDR2 as SVGAGI. V was trimmed by 7 bases and J by 5 bases, leaving 11 bases between them. The CDR3 here is CASKTGAYGYTF. CDR3 sequence (DNA): TGTGCCAGCAAGACGGGGGCGTATGGCTACACCTTC.

V and J are TRBV5-1 and TRBJ1-1; possible D gene TRBD1, 6 bases. From germline, CDR1 is SGHRS and CDR2 YFSETQ. The germline V and J ends were trimmed by 1 base and 2 bases, with 15 bases remaining between them. The CDR3 is 16 amino acids. CDR3 nucleotide sequence: TGCGCCAGCAGCTTGAACCCTGGACAGCCTAACACTGAAGCTTTCTTT. Residues: CASSLNPGQPNTEAFF.